The 23 T cell receptor beta chains below all came from one sample that was sequenced in a study of blood T cell repertoires in COVID-19 (dated by TCRdb to about 2020). To prepare the library, the immunoSEQ multiplex PCR assay was applied. TCRdb re-hosts the immuneACCESS table, in-frame sequences only. Its copies lack some clones; in the studies checked, an unresolved V gene accounts for under half of them, and the cause for the rest is not known. A total of 200,000 to 300,000 clones appear in this sample, approximately 85% of them only once. The top ten hold around 10% of the sample. Sequencing used PBMCs or T cells enriched from blood (not recorded which). Receptors were obtained from a woman aged 50 to 60 with acute COVID-19.

This clone was seen a few times. The V call is TRBV19, the J call TRBJ1-4; D unclear. CDR3 length equals 15 residues. Germline loops: CDR1 LNHDA, CDR2 SQIVND (reference sequence). Between the trimmed V and J ends, which lost 3 bases and 0 bases, there was a span of 8 bases. This CDR3 is CASSIVSATNEKLFF. For the CDR3, the DNA is TGTGCCAGTAGTATTGTATCAGCAACTAATGAAAAACTGTTTTTT.

The sample holds a few counts of this clone. The genes are TRBV14 and TRBJ1-1, with a tentative D call TRBD1 (5 bases). V dropped 4 bases and J dropped 8 bases, with 11 bases sitting between them. This CDR3 is built from 12 residues. Germline-derived CDR1 and CDR2 are SGHDN and FVKESK. CDR3 nucleotide sequence: TGTGCCAGCAGCCGAAGCAGGGTCGAAGCTTTCTTT. Translated, it gives CASSRSRVEAFF.

Only one count was recorded for this clone. The chain combines TRBV9 with TRBJ1-1; D is possibly TRBD1 (5 bases). CDR3 length equals 15 residues. The germline CDR1 and CDR2 sequences are SGDLS and YYNGEE. Trimming took off 3 bases at V and 1 base at J, with 13 bases between the two ends. This chain's CDR3 is CASSAGGWQNTEAFF. CDR3 nucleotides: TGTGCCAGCAGCGCCGGGGGGTGGCAGAACACTGAAGCTTTCTTT. The variable domain in full, with the rest retrieved from reference TRBV9 and TRBJ1-1, is DSGVTQTPKHLITATGQRVTLRCSPRSGDLSVYWYQQSLDQGLQFLIQYYNGEERAKGNILERFSAQQFPDLHSELNLSSLELGDSALYFCASSAGGWQNTEAFFGQGTRLTVV.

V is TRBV4-1 and J is TRBJ1-2; TRBD1 agrees at 10 bases. Germline trimming cut 5 bases from V and 7 bases from J; bases unmatched to any gene: 7. CDR1 MGHRA and CDR2 YSYEKL come from the germline V gene. This CDR3 contains 14 residues. CDR3 residues: CASSSGTGVGGYTF. The CDR3, as DNA: TGCGCCAGCAGCTCCGGGACAGGGGTAGGTGGCTACACCTTC.

The CDR3 protein is CASSSGGGALWPEAFF. The CDR3 DNA follows: TGTGCCAGCAGCTCTGGTGGGGGGGCGCTTTGGCCTGAAGCTTTCTTT. The chain has TRBV5-4 and TRBJ1-1; TRBD1 might be the D (6 bases). This CDR3 is 16 amino acids long. V lost 3 bases and J 6 bases, leaving 21 bases between the germline ends. Germline-derived CDR1 and CDR2 are SGHNT and YYREEE (reference sequence).

J is TRBJ1-1 and V is TRBV7-2; 9 nucleotides match TRBD1. Losses at the gene ends were 5 bases for V and 1 base for J; bases not matched to a gene: 2. Germline CDR1 SGHTA, CDR2 FQGNSA. This CDR3 is 14 amino acids long. The CDR3 is CASSTDRGNTEAFF. CDR3 coding DNA: TGTGCCAGCAGCACGGACAGGGGGAACACTGAAGCTTTCTTT.

The chain recombines TRBV15 with TRBJ1-5; tentatively, D is TRBD1 (5 bases). Trimming cost V 2 bases and J 5 bases, with 13 bases left between them. In germline, CDR1 is LNHNV, CDR2 YYDKDF (reference sequence). This CDR3 spans 15 amino acids. The CDR3 DNA is TGTGCCACCAGCAGAAACAGGTGGGATGATCAGCCCCAGCATTTT. Its translation: CATSRNRWDDQPQHF.

In its sample, this clone was seen once. The genes are TRBV6-5 and TRBJ1-2; 8 bases fit TRBD1. Per the germline V gene, CDR1 is MNHEY and CDR2 is SVGAGI. V shed 7 bases, J shed 8 bases, and the junction held 9 bases outside the gene matches. There are 13 residues in the CDR3. DNA for the CDR3: TGTGCCAGCATATCTGGGACAGGCCGAGGCTACACCTTC. The encoded protein is CASISGTGRGYTF.

The chain has TRBV5-1 and TRBJ1-1, with a tentative D call TRBD1 (5 bases). The ends were cut back, 4 bases at V and 5 bases at J, with 12 bases in the middle. In germline, CDR1 is SGHRS, CDR2 YFSETQ. The CDR3 contains 13 residues. The CDR3 DNA reads as TGCGCCAGCAGCCGGGGGGAGGGTACTGAAGCTTTCTTT. Its translation: CASSRGEGTEAFF.

The chain links TRBV30 to TRBJ2-3; D might be TRBD2 (5 bases). Germline loops: CDR1 GTSNPN, CDR2 SVGIG (reference sequence). The CDR3 totals 18 residues. The germline V and J ends were trimmed by 5 bases and 3 bases, with 27 bases remaining between them. The DNA for the CDR3 is TGTGCCTGGGCGAGTGCTGCTTTGGGAGAGGGTAGGACAGATACGCAGTATTTT. Its protein product is CAWASAALGEGRTDTQYF.

This chain connects TRBV25-1 to TRBJ1-2; the match to TRBD1 covers 9 bases. CDR1 is MGHDK, CDR2 SYGVNS, per germline. The CDR3 contains 14 residues. The V segment lost 2 bases and the J segment 8 bases; nucleotides outside the gene matches: 6. CDR3 amino acids: CASSEPGQGKGYTF. CDR3 bases: TGTGCCAGCAGTGAACCTGGACAGGGGAAGGGCTACACCTTC.

The chain combines TRBV9 with TRBJ1-1; 8 nucleotides match TRBD1. There are 14 residues in the CDR3. Losses at the gene ends were 3 bases for V and 4 bases for J; bases not matched to a gene: 5. Looked up from germline, CDR1 is SGDLS and CDR2 is YYNGEE. This CDR3 is CASSAEDRATEAFF. Here the CDR3 DNA reads TGTGCCAGCAGCGCCGAGGACAGGGCCACTGAAGCTTTCTTT.

The chain has TRBV12-3 or TRBV12-4 and TRBJ2-7; 7 bases line up with TRBD1. This CDR3 region has 13 residues. The J segment lost 6 bases and the V segment lost 6 bases, leaving 8 bases of the junction unmatched. CDR3 sequence reads: CASSPGQLFEQYF. CDR3 sequence (DNA): TGTGCCAGCAGCCCGGGACAGTTGTTCGAGCAGTACTTC.

The rearrangement joins TRBV30 to TRBJ1-2; no clear D. V lost 3 bases and J lost 4, with 18 bases in between. Germline CDR1 reads GTSNPN; CDR2 reads SVGIG (reference sequence). The CDR3 has 15 residues. The CDR3 spells CAWRILMRLGYGYTF. The DNA for the CDR3 is TGTGCCTGGAGAATCCTTATGCGGCTAGGCTATGGCTACACCTTC.

This chain links TRBV19 with TRBJ1-1; 7 nucleotides line up with TRBD1. This CDR3 has 15 amino acids. Germline CDR1 and CDR2: LNHDA and SQIVND (reference sequence). With V trimmed by 5 bases and J by 3 bases, 9 bases remained unmatched. The CDR3 nucleotides read TGTGCCAGTAGTTCCAGACCTCAGGGGGACACTGAAGCTTTCTTT. Protein: CASSSRPQGDTEAFF.

The genes are TRBV14 and TRBJ2-1; 10 nucleotides align to TRBD2. There are 15 residues in the CDR3. Per germline, CDR1 SGHDN and CDR2 FVKESK. J lost 4 bases, V lost 4 bases, and 4 bases had no gene match. CDR3 DNA: TGTGCCAGCAGCCCCGGGACTAGCGTTTACAATGAGCAGTTCTTC. Translation gives CASSPGTSVYNEQFF.

V usage is TRBV30 and J usage is TRBJ1-1, with a possible D match to TRBD1 (6 bases). The V end lost 0 bases, the J end lost 6 bases, and 17 bases lay between the germline ends. Germline V gives CDR1 GTSNPN, CDR2 SVGIG (reference sequence). CDR3 size: 15 residues. The CDR3 sequence is CAWSVALQGKAEAFF. Here the CDR3 DNA reads TGTGCCTGGAGTGTAGCCCTCCAGGGGAAGGCTGAAGCTTTCTTT. Together with reference TRBV30 and TRBJ1-1, the CDR3 gives the full variable domain: SQTIHQWPATLVQPVGSPLSLECTVEGTSNPNLYWYRQAAGRGLQLLFYSVGIGQISSEVPQNLSASRPQDRQFILSSKKLLLSDSGFYLCAWSVALQGKAEAFFGQGTRLTVV.

This chain joins TRBV18 and TRBJ2-1, with 10 bases identical to TRBD2. The CDR3 contains 15 residues. J lost 6 bases, V lost 2 bases, and 4 bases had no gene match. Germline CDR1 and CDR2: KGHSH and LQKENI. The CDR3 nucleotides are TGTGCCAGCTCACCAAGCCAGCGGGGGGGCAATGAGCAGTTCTTC. Amino acid sequence: CASSPSQRGGNEQFF.

CDR3 bases: TGCGCCAGCAGCTTGGGACAGGGCGCTTTCTCTGAAGCTTTCTTT. Translating gives CASSLGQGAFSEAFF. This chain joins TRBV5-1 and TRBJ1-1, with TRBD1 identical over 7 bases. The junction had 8 bases not matched to a gene; V was cut back by 0 bases and J by 6 bases. The CDR3 extends over 15 amino acids. In germline, CDR1 is SGHRS, CDR2 YFSETQ.

The genes are TRBV30 and TRBJ2-5, with D unclear. Germline values: CDR1 GTSNPN, CDR2 SVGIG (reference sequence). V gave up 4 bases and J gave up 5 bases, with 11 bases separating them. The CDR3 has 12 amino acids. The CDR3 reads CAWTRVEETQYF. In DNA, the CDR3 is TGTGCCTGGACTCGCGTTGAGGAGACCCAGTACTTC.

The rearrangement joins TRBV14 to TRBJ2-4, with unresolved D. V lost 0 bases to trimming and J lost 0 bases, with 18 bases between them. The germline gives CDR1 SGHDN, CDR2 FVKESK. The CDR3 runs 19 residues. CDR3 nucleotide sequence: TGTGCCAGCAGCCAAGAAGTTCTATCCCCCCGTCTAGCCAAAAACATTCAGTACTTC. It yields the protein CASSQEVLSPRLAKNIQYF.

The V gene is TRBV18, the J gene TRBJ2-3, with TRBD1 identical over 10 bases. The CDR3 has 16 residues. The V gene end was trimmed by 3 bases and the J gene end by 2 bases; junction bases not matched to a gene: 5. Germline CDR1 reads KGHSH; CDR2 reads LQKENI. In nucleotides, the CDR3 is TGTGCCAGCTCACCCCCGGGACAGGGGACCACAGATACGCAGTATTTT. This encodes CASSPPGQGTTDTQYF.

The J gene is TRBJ1-5, the V gene TRBV18, with TRBD1 matching 8 bases. This CDR3 has 18 residues. Germline CDR1 KGHSH, CDR2 LQKENI. V shed 2 bases and J 2 bases; nucleotides not matched to a gene: 11. The CDR3 coding sequence is TGTGCCAGCTCACCATACGGGAGACAGGGGATGGGCAATCAGCCCCAGCATTTT. Protein product: CASSPYGRQGMGNQPQHF.